A selection of T cell receptor beta chains follows, all from one sample in a study of blood T cell repertoires in COVID-19. TCRdb keeps only in-frame clones here, not all; method: immunoSEQ multiplex PCR. The sample gives about 440,000 clones, roughly 88% of which show up once; about 0.6% is in the top ten. Sequencing used PBMCs or T cells enriched from blood (not recorded which). The receptors originated from a man between 18 and 29 years old who had recovered from COVID-19. The CDR3 runs from the conserved cysteine through the conserved F or W.

>TRBJ2-3|TRBV5-1
CASSLVGGLTDTQYF
>TRBJ2-2|TRBV25-1
CASSSLAGANTGELFF
>TRBJ1-6|TRBV5-1
CASSPQDYNSPLHF
>TRBJ2-7|TRBV27
CASSGGGHSEQYF
>TRBJ2-1|TRBV7-8
CASTYLAGGPLASYNEQFF
>TRBJ1-3|TRBV5-5
CASSLEGTIGNTIYF
>TRBJ2-7|TRBV7-8
CATGKLLADEQYF
>TRBJ2-7|TRBV19
CASSTQGASGYEQYF
>TRBJ1-1|TRBV5-4
CASSYDAENTEAFF
>TRBJ2-3|TRBV5-4
CASSSWTGVDTQYF
>TRBJ1-1|TRBV27
CASSEFSRVYTEAFF
>TRBJ2-7|TRBV7-8
CASSARVRGDTYEQYF
>TRBJ1-4|TRBV7-9
CASSRKQGDNEKLFF
>TRBJ1-1|TRBV5-4
CASSYPGDTEAFF
>TRBJ1-3|TRBV27
CASTSLGQGRNTIYF
>TRBJ2-7|TRBV28
CASRGTGKNAPYEQYF
>TRBJ2-5|TRBV7-8
CASSRGALAGRETQYF
>TRBJ2-7|TRBV11-3
CASSSSWKAQYEQYF
>TRBJ2-5|TRBV9
CASSVMEGLETQYF
>TRBJ2-7|TRBV13
CASSLAQATYEQYF
>TRBJ1-4|TRBV3-1/TRBV3-2
CASQRDGAEKLFF
>TRBJ2-6|TRBV5-1
CASRQTQVGAGANVLTF
>TRBJ1-1|TRBV10-3
CAISESRRMNTEAFF
>TRBJ1-5|TRBV28
CASSFGQPQHF
>TRBJ2-5|TRBV5-4
CASSFSGLAGGAQYF
>TRBJ2-1|TRBV7-2
CASSLLAGYNEQFF
>TRBJ1-5|TRBV6-5
CASSREGTAVSQHF